This TCR beta chain originates from a study of T cell changes during pregnancy in multiple sclerosis. CDR3 size: 14 residues. Trimming pared 4 bases from V and 4 bases from J, leaving 12 bases between. CDR1 is SGHRS and CDR2 is YFSETQ in the germline V gene. Method: immunoSEQ multiplex PCR; TCRdb's copy keeps in-frame clones and lacks some. The sample consists of fewer than 35,000 clones, 85% to 95% of them appearing once. Sequenced material: CD4+ T cells from peripheral blood mononuclear cells, taken in the second trimester of pregnancy. This clonotype was sampled from a female donor with multiple sclerosis, enrolled in a pregnancy study. J is TRBJ2-1 and V is TRBV5-1, with D possibly matching TRBD1 (6 bases). CDR3 in DNA: TGCGCCAGCAGCGGGGGCCACCAGTACAATGAGCAGTTCTTC. It encodes CASSGGHQYNEQFF.